A single sample is the source of the 18 T cell receptor beta chains below, sequenced in a study of CD4 T cells in relation to SARS-CoV-2 and coronaviruses. The antigens of these receptors remain unknown. Unexposed donor CD4+ T cells date from about 2011-2018, before the COVID-19 pandemic. CD4+ T cells were isolated from the cells after 10 days of culture. Libraries were prepared by immunoSEQ multiplex PCR; TCRdb keeps only in-frame clonotypes and omits some of them. The sample shows roughly 10,000 clones, approximately 69% of them seen only once. Sequencing was carried out using CD4+ T cells from PBMCs, cultured in vitro. The receptors shown here come from a human donor in good health.

The chain employs TRBV14 and TRBJ1-2; D is unclear. This CDR3 has 15 amino acids. V lost 1 base, J lost 2 bases, and 11 bases lay in between. Germline loops: CDR1 SGHDN, CDR2 FVKESK. CDR3 region: CASSQGQHLNYGYTF. DNA for the CDR3: TGTGCCAGCAGCCAAGGTCAACACCTCAACTATGGCTACACCTTC.

This clone was seen just once. The chain uses TRBV6-5 and TRBJ2-7; D not resolved. The CDR3 sequence is 15 residues long. Germline V gives CDR1 MNHEY, CDR2 SVGAGI. V dropped 2 bases and J dropped 0 bases, with 11 bases sitting between them. The CDR3 region is CASSYTGRSSYEQYF. In DNA, the CDR3 is TGTGCCAGCAGTTACACGGGCCGCAGCTCCTACGAGCAGTACTTC.

The CDR3 DNA follows: TGTGCCAGTAGTCCCCTTAGCGGGACAGAGACCCAGTACTTC. It yields the protein CASSPLSGTETQYF. This chain uses TRBV19 with TRBJ2-5; 8 bases are shared with TRBD2. J was trimmed by 4 bases and V by 5 bases; bases with no gene match: 6. The germline V gene has CDR1 LNHDA and CDR2 SQIVND (reference sequence). The length of the CDR3 is 14 residues. Full variable domain (missing parts from reference TRBV19 and TRBJ2-5): DGGITQSPKYLFRKEGQNVTLSCEQNLNHDAMYWYRQDPGQGLRLIYYSQIVNDFQKGDIAEGYSVSREKKESFPLTVTSAQKNPTAFYLCASSPLSGTETQYFGPGTRLLVL.

The CDR3: CASSESVSGLGTQYF. CDR3 bases: TGTGCCAGCAGTGAGTCAGTTTCAGGGCTGGGTACGCAGTATTTT. The V and J genes are TRBV2 and TRBJ2-3, with D perhaps matching TRBD1 (5 bases). The CDR3 is made up of 15 amino acids. Trimming pared 3 bases from V and 8 bases from J, leaving 18 bases between. Germline values: CDR1 SNHLY, CDR2 FYNNEI. The full variable domain, with the rest looked up from reference TRBV2 and TRBJ2-3, is EPEVTQTPSHQVTQMGQEVILRCVPISNHLYFYWYRQILGQKVEFLVSFYNNEISEKSEIFDDQFSVERPDGSNFTLKIRSTKLEDSAMYFCASSESVSGLGTQYFGPGTRLTVL.

There are a few counts of this clone. V and J are TRBV6-2 or TRBV6-3 and TRBJ1-5, with TRBD1 matching 8 bases. The CDR3 has 15 amino acids. The V segment lost 5 bases and the J segment 5 bases; nucleotides outside the gene matches: 8. Per the germline V gene, CDR1 is MNHEY and CDR2 is SVGEGT. The CDR3 coding sequence is TGTGCCAGCAGTGGTCCAAGACAGGGGCATCAGCCCCAGCATTTT. Its translation is CASSGPRQGHQPQHF.

The chain recombines TRBV7-2 with TRBJ2-7, with 11 bases aligning to TRBD1. With V trimmed by 5 bases and J by 6 bases, 3 bases remained unmatched. The CDR3 runs 13 residues. From germline, CDR1 is SGHTA and CDR2 FQGNSA. The CDR3 sequence is CASSRGQGGEQYF. The CDR3 region has the DNA TGTGCCAGCAGCCGGGGACAGGGGGGCGAGCAGTACTTC.

The genes are TRBV6-2 or TRBV6-3 and TRBJ2-7; TRBD2 aligns across 10 bases. V was clipped by 0 bases and J by 2 bases; unmatched bases: 4. Germline CDR1 is MNHEY and CDR2 is SVGEGT. The CDR3 is made up of 16 amino acids. CDR3 sequence (DNA): TGTGCCAGCAGTTACTCTAGCGGGGGGTTGACCTACGAGCAGTACTTC. Protein sequence: CASSYSSGGLTYEQYF.

The rearrangement uses TRBV6-5 and TRBJ1-1; 7 bases align to TRBD1. Germline V gene data show CDR1 as MNHEY and CDR2 as SVGAGI. The CDR3 extends over 15 amino acids. Unmatched junction bases numbered 10, after V lost 1 base and J lost 8 bases. This CDR3 reads CASSYWAGGPLEAFF. The CDR3 nucleotides are TGTGCCAGCAGTTACTGGGCAGGGGGACCCTTAGAAGCTTTCTTT.

CDR3 amino acids: CASGLDAGPQPQHF. Written as DNA, the CDR3 is TGTGCTAGTGGTTTGGACGCAGGGCCTCAGCCCCAGCATTTT. The V gene is TRBV12-5, the J gene TRBJ1-5; D perhaps matches TRBD1 (5 bases). In germline, CDR1 is LGHNT, CDR2 FRNRAP. Trimming removed 1 base at V and 6 bases at J, with 10 bases between. The CDR3 contains 14 residues.

V usage is TRBV25-1 and J usage is TRBJ1-4, with D perhaps TRBD1 (5 bases). V dropped 5 bases and J dropped 8 bases, with 18 bases sitting between them. Germline assignment: CDR1 MGHDK and CDR2 SYGVNS. The CDR3 loop spans 15 amino acids. CDR3 region: CASSFSTWGREKLFF. The CDR3 nucleotides read TGTGCCAGCAGTTTCTCGACCTGGGGCAGGGAAAAACTGTTTTTT.

The chain carries TRBV20-1 and TRBJ2-1, with TRBD2 identical over 9 bases. Germline CDR1 and CDR2: DFQATT and SNEGSKA (reference sequence). The CDR3 is made up of 14 amino acids. V dropped 3 bases and J dropped 7; count of bases not matched to a gene: 7. CDR3 sequence reads: CSASSSGRKNEQFF. For the CDR3, the DNA is TGCAGTGCTAGTTCCAGCGGGAGGAAAAATGAGCAGTTCTTC.

The chain couples TRBV25-1 to TRBJ2-4, with 11 bases matching TRBD1. This CDR3 region has 17 residues. Germline trimming cut 5 bases from V and 5 bases from J; bases unmatched to any gene: 11. Germline V gene lookup returns CDR1 MGHDK and CDR2 SYGVNS. The CDR3, as DNA: TGTGCCAGCAGTCCCCTTGCTGGACAGGGGGCTGAAAACATTCAGTACTTC. Its protein product is CASSPLAGQGAENIQYF. The full variable domain, completed using reference TRBV25-1 and TRBJ2-4, is EADIYQTPRYLVIGTGKKITLECSQTMGHDKMYWYQQDPGMELHLIHYSYGVNSTEKGDLSSESTVSRIRTEHFPLTLESARPSHTSQYLCASSPLAGQGAENIQYFGAGTRLSVL.

This clone occurred once. The chain combines TRBV7-9 with TRBJ1-2; 7 nucleotides agree with TRBD1. CDR3 length equals 15 residues. Germline V CDR1 and CDR2: SEHNR, FQNEAQ (reference sequence). The ends lost 4 bases at V and 6 bases at J; junction bases unmatched: 11. The CDR3 is CASSSMQGGGNGYTF. The CDR3 region has the DNA TGTGCCAGCAGCTCGATGCAGGGGGGAGGGAATGGCTACACCTTC. The whole variable domain, remainder taken from reference TRBV7-9 and TRBJ1-2, is DTGVSQNPRHKITKRGQNVTFRCDPISEHNRLYWYRQTLGQGPEFLTYFQNEAQLEKSRLLSDRFSAERPKGSFSTLEIQRTEQGDSAMYLCASSSMQGGGNGYTFGSGTRLTVV.

This chain uses TRBV6-2 or TRBV6-3 with TRBJ1-2; D unresolved. Germline V gives CDR1 MNHEY, CDR2 SVGEGT. CDR3 length: 12 residues. V shed 4 bases and J shed 9 bases, with 12 bases lying between them. The CDR3 region is CASSFQLSRYTF. CDR3 nucleotides: TGTGCCAGCAGTTTTCAGCTTTCGCGCTACACCTTC.

The V and J genes are TRBV7-2 and TRBJ1-4; tentative D call: TRBD1 (6 bases). CDR3 length: 15 residues. Germline V lookup: CDR1 SGHTA, CDR2 FQGNSA. V was cut by 3 bases and J by 4 bases, with 12 bases left in between. In nucleotides, the CDR3 is TGTGCCAGCAGCTTCCAACAGGGTCGTAATGAAAAACTGTTTTTT. Residues: CASSFQQGRNEKLFF.

This chain links TRBV7-2 with TRBJ1-1, with D unresolved. Germline CDR1 and CDR2: SGHTA and FQGNSA. V lost 1 base and J 7 bases, leaving 16 bases between the germline ends. The CDR3 length is 15 residues. CDR3 DNA sequence: TGTGCCAGCAGCTTAGGACCAGACTGGCCCGTTGAAGCTTTCTTT. It encodes CASSLGPDWPVEAFF. Variable domain in full (rest from reference TRBV7-2 and TRBJ1-1): GAGVSQSPSNKVTEKGKDVELRCDPISGHTALYWYRQSLGQGLEFLIYFQGNSAPDKSGLPSDRFSAERTGGSVSTLTIQRTQQEDSAVYLCASSLGPDWPVEAFFGQGTRLTVV.

CDR3 coding DNA: TGCGCCAGCAGCCGAGGGGGGGGGACTAATGAAAAACTGTTTTTT. It yields the protein CASSRGGGTNEKLFF. The rearrangement joins TRBV5-1 to TRBJ1-4; possible D gene TRBD1, 6 bases. CDR1 and CDR2 (germline): SGHRS, YFSETQ. This CDR3 is 15 amino acids long. The V end lost 4 bases, the J end lost 2 bases, and 12 bases lay between the germline ends.

This clone was seen only a few times. The J gene is TRBJ1-2, the V gene TRBV3-1 (or the pseudogene TRBV3-2), with a tentative D call TRBD1 (5 bases). The CDR3 is 13 residues long. The ends were cut back, 4 bases at V and 2 bases at J, with 8 bases in the middle. Germline CDR1 is LGHDT and CDR2 is YNNKEL (reference sequence). The CDR3 region has the DNA TGTGCCAGCAGCCGGGACGGCAACTATGGCTACACCTTC. Protein product: CASSRDGNYGYTF.